What follows are 21 T cell receptor beta chains derived from one specimen sequenced in a study of blood T cell repertoires in COVID-19. Sequencing used immunoSEQ multiplex PCR; TCRdb keeps in-frame clones, though not all of them. Of fewer than 350,000 clones in the sample, roughly 90% were seen once. The sequenced sample was PBMCs or T cells enriched from blood (not recorded which). These receptors were taken from a woman under 40 who had been exposed to COVID-19.

The J gene is TRBJ1-4, the V gene TRBV18, with TRBD1 matching 9 bases. V shed 3 bases, J shed 8 bases, and the junction held 10 bases outside the gene matches. This CDR3 is built from 16 residues. Germline loops: CDR1 KGHSH, CDR2 LQKENI. The CDR3 coding sequence is TGTGCCAGCTCACCGATTCCGACAGGGACAGGGGAAAAACTGTTTTTT. Translation: CASSPIPTGTGEKLFF.

V is TRBV7-8 and J is TRBJ1-2, with TRBD1 matching over 7 bases. The CDR3 loop spans 15 amino acids. V lost 4 bases to trimming and J lost 2 bases; unmatched junction nucleotides: 7. Germline V gene sequence: CDR1 SGHVS, CDR2 FQNEAQ. The CDR3: CASSYRTGSNYGYTF. CDR3 coding DNA: TGTGCCAGCAGCTACAGGACAGGATCCAACTATGGCTACACCTTC. The full variable domain, rest sourced from reference TRBV7-8 and TRBJ1-2, is GAGVSQSPRYKVAKRGQDVALRCDPISGHVSLFWYQQALGQGPEFLTYFQNEAQLDKSGLPSDRFFAERPEGSVSTLKIQRTQQEDSAVYLCASSYRTGSNYGYTFGSGTRLTVV.

The rearrangement uses TRBV5-4 and TRBJ1-3; D possibly corresponds to TRBD1 (5 bases). From germline, CDR1 is SGHNT and CDR2 YYREEE (reference sequence). The CDR3 loop spans 13 amino acids. The V gene lost 4 bases and the J gene lost 0 bases, with 5 bases spanning the gap. The CDR3 region has the DNA TGTGCCAGCAGCGGGGCCTCTGGAAACACCATATATTTT. It specifies CASSGASGNTIYF.

The rearrangement links TRBV20-1 to TRBJ2-2; 8 bases line up with TRBD2. The CDR3 has 11 amino acids. CDR1 is DFQATT and CDR2 is SNEGSKA in the germline V gene (reference sequence). Trimming at V came to 6 bases and at J to 13 bases, leaving 7 bases not matched to a gene. The CDR3 nucleotides are TGCAGTGCCCCTCAGCGGGAGTTGCTGTTTTTT. It codes for CSAPQRELLFF.

The chain employs TRBV13 and TRBJ2-3; TRBD2 matches 13 bases. The CDR3 sequence is 17 residues long. In germline, CDR1 is PRHDT, CDR2 FYEKMQ (reference sequence). V lost 5 bases, J lost 2 bases, and 7 bases stayed unmatched. The CDR3 coding sequence is TGTGCCAGCAGCCAAGGGGGACTAGCGGGACCCACAGATACGCAGTATTTT. Residues: CASSQGGLAGPTDTQYF.

This chain joins TRBV14 and TRBJ1-1, with TRBD1 as a possible D gene (5 bases). Trimming stripped 0 bases from V and 0 bases from J, with 17 bases between. The CDR3 spans 18 residues. Germline lookup yields CDR1 SGHDN and CDR2 FVKESK. CDR3 amino acids: CASSQDGGSPIMNTEAFF. The CDR3, as DNA: TGTGCCAGCAGCCAAGATGGGGGGTCACCTATTATGAACACTGAAGCTTTCTTT.

The rearrangement uses TRBV28 and TRBJ1-2; D is possibly TRBD1 (5 bases). The germline CDR1 and CDR2 sequences are MDHEN and SYDVKM. V was cut by 6 bases and J by 4 bases, with 12 bases left in between. CDR3 size: 13 residues. The CDR3, as DNA: TGTGCCAGCAGAGAGCAGGGTCGCTATGGCTACACCTTC. Amino acid sequence: CASREQGRYGYTF.

V usage is TRBV27 and J usage is TRBJ1-2; 11 nucleotides line up with TRBD1. Germline V CDR1 and CDR2: MNHEY, SMNVEV (reference sequence). The CDR3 extends over 17 amino acids. V shed 4 bases and J 7 bases; nucleotides not matched to a gene: 14. The CDR3, as DNA: TGTGCCAGCAGTTGGGACCCCGGGACAGGGGGAGTACTTGGCTACACCTTC. This sequence encodes CASSWDPGTGGVLGYTF.

This chain links TRBV9 with TRBJ1-2, with 7 bases that match TRBD1. The CDR3 sequence is 14 residues long. CDR1 and CDR2 (germline): SGDLS, YYNGEE. V was clipped by 3 bases and J by 2 bases; unmatched bases: 4. The CDR3 sequence is CASSARQGNYGYTF. Written as DNA, the CDR3 is TGTGCCAGCAGCGCACGACAGGGCAACTATGGCTACACCTTC. Together with reference TRBV9 and TRBJ1-2, the CDR3 gives the full variable domain: DSGVTQTPKHLITATGQRVTLRCSPRSGDLSVYWYQQSLDQGLQFLIQYYNGEERAKGNILERFSAQQFPDLHSELNLSSLELGDSALYFCASSARQGNYGYTFGSGTRLTVV.

This chain uses TRBV2 with TRBJ1-1; TRBD1 agrees at 7 bases. The CDR3 sequence is 13 residues long. With V trimmed by 4 bases and J by 4 bases, 3 bases remained unmatched. The germline V gene encodes CDR1 SNHLY and CDR2 FYNNEI. The CDR3 reads CASSAQGLTEAFF. The CDR3 DNA is TGTGCCAGCAGTGCACAGGGGCTCACTGAAGCTTTCTTT.

This chain joins TRBV9 and TRBJ2-5; D gene unclear. Trimming stripped 0 bases from V and 4 bases from J, with 7 bases between. CDR1 SGDLS and CDR2 YYNGEE come from the germline V gene. The CDR3 is 13 residues long. Here the CDR3 reads CASSVVPGETQYF. The DNA of the CDR3 is TGTGCCAGCAGCGTAGTGCCCGGAGAGACCCAGTACTTC.

This sequence joins TRBV25-1 and TRBJ2-1, with TRBD2 as a possible D gene (5 bases). Germline CDR1 is MGHDK and CDR2 is SYGVNS. The CDR3 covers 15 residues. V dropped 4 bases and J dropped 6 bases, with 16 bases sitting between them. The CDR3, as DNA: TGTGCCAGCAGTGGGCTAGCCTTTAACGGCAATGAGCAGTTCTTC. This gives the protein CASSGLAFNGNEQFF.

The chain recombines TRBV4-1 with TRBJ2-1; 7 bases match TRBD1. Trimming cost V 1 base and J 0 bases; bases outside gene matches: 3. The CDR3 sequence is 16 residues long. Germline CDR1 and CDR2: MGHRA and YSYEKL. CDR3 nucleotides: TGCGCCAGCAGCCAAGGACAGGGCCTCTCCTACAATGAGCAGTTCTTC. Protein: CASSQGQGLSYNEQFF.

The V call is TRBV5-5, the J call TRBJ2-2; 14 bases match TRBD2. From germline, CDR1 is SGHKS and CDR2 YYEKEE (reference sequence). The ends lost 1 base at V and 5 bases at J; junction bases unmatched: 4. This CDR3 is built from 17 residues. The CDR3 region has the DNA TGTGCCAGCAGCTTGAGACTAGCGGGAGGGTATACCGGGGAGCTGTTTTTT. Protein product: CASSLRLAGGYTGELFF.

The chain carries TRBV29-1 and TRBJ2-1, with TRBD2 matching 11 bases. The J segment lost 4 bases and the V segment lost 0 bases, leaving 5 bases of the junction unmatched. Germline V gene data show CDR1 as SQVTM and CDR2 as ANQGSEA. This CDR3 comprises 16 residues. CDR3 nucleotide sequence: TGCAGCGTTGAAGATTGGGGACTAGCGGCGTACAATGAGCAGTTCTTC. This codes for CSVEDWGLAAYNEQFF.

The chain links TRBV27 to TRBJ2-7; 8 bases fit TRBD1. The germline CDR1 and CDR2 sequences are MNHEY and SMNVEV (reference sequence). This CDR3 comprises 16 residues. V was pared by 2 bases and J by 3 bases, with 9 bases of the junction left unmatched. CDR3 coding DNA: TGTGCCAGCAGTTTAACTCTGTCAGGGGGCATCTACGAGCAGTACTTC. Amino acids: CASSLTLSGGIYEQYF.

This clone has just one count. The chain joins TRBV29-1 to TRBJ2-1; D gene unclear. This CDR3 spans 12 amino acids. V lost 0 bases to trimming and J lost 4 bases, with 4 bases between them. Germline CDR1 SQVTM, CDR2 ANQGSEA. CDR3 amino acids: CSVEERYNEQFF. DNA of the CDR3: TGCAGCGTTGAAGAGCGGTACAATGAGCAGTTCTTC.

This sequence joins TRBV29-1 and TRBJ2-1; 11 bases agree with TRBD2. With 7 bases clipped from V and 4 bases from J, the junction kept 9 bases outside the gene matches. The CDR3 extends over 15 amino acids. Germline values: CDR1 SQVTM, CDR2 ANQGSEA. CDR3 loop: CSGGTGTSGYNEQFF. In DNA, the CDR3 is TGCAGCGGGGGGACCGGGACTAGCGGATACAATGAGCAGTTCTTC.

The V call is TRBV28, the J call TRBJ2-7; 7 bases are a match to TRBD1. Losses at the gene ends were 7 bases for V and 2 bases for J; bases not matched to a gene: 14. Germline V gene lookup returns CDR1 MDHEN and CDR2 SYDVKM. The CDR3 is 16 residues long. CDR3 amino acids: CASIPATGQATYEQYF. CDR3 bases: TGTGCCAGCATTCCAGCTACTGGACAGGCGACCTACGAGCAGTACTTC.

The rearrangement uses TRBV28 and TRBJ2-3, with TRBD2 matching 10 bases. V lost 5 bases and J lost 2; bases outside the gene matches: 7. Germline CDR1 is MDHEN and CDR2 is SYDVKM. This CDR3 comprises 16 residues. DNA of the CDR3: TGTGCCAGCAGTCCACCGGGACTAGCGTACACAGATACGCAGTATTTT. This codes for CASSPPGLAYTDTQYF.

The CDR3 is CASGSGAGAWEQYF. The DNA of the CDR3 is TGTGCTAGTGGGAGCGGAGCGGGAGCTTGGGAGCAGTACTTC. The J gene is TRBJ2-7, the V gene TRBV12-5; 8 bases map to TRBD2. CDR1 and CDR2 (germline): LGHNT, FRNRAP. Germline trimming cut 6 bases from V and 7 bases from J; bases unmatched to any gene: 11. The CDR3 sequence is 14 residues long.